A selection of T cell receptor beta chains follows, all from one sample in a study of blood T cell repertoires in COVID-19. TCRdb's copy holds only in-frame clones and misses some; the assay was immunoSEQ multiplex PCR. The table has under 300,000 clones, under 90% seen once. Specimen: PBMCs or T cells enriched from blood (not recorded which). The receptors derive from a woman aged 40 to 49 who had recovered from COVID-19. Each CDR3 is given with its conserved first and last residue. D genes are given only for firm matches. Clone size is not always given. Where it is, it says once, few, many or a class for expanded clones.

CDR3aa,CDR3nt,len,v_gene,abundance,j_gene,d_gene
CASKSTRGINEKLFF,TGTGCCAGCAAATCGACTCGGGGGATCAATGAAAAACTGTTTTTT,15,TRBV11-2,-,TRBJ1-4,-
CASSLNPQGTGNTIYF,TGTGCCAGCAGCCTCAACCCTCAGGGGACCGGAAACACCATATATTTT,16,TRBV6-6,-,TRBJ1-3,-
CASSSGQVLLGGQYF,TGTGCCAGCAGCTCGGGACAGGTTCTATTAGGTGGGCAGTACTTC,15,TRBV7-2,-,TRBJ2-7,TRBD1
CASSVGTGEGTDTQYF,TGTGCCAGCAGCGTAGGGACAGGGGAGGGCACAGATACGCAGTATTTT,16,TRBV9,-,TRBJ2-3,TRBD1
CASSRHLGGPDNEQFF,TGTGCCAGCAGCCGACACCTGGGGGGGCCTGACAATGAGCAGTTCTTC,16,TRBV14,-,TRBJ2-1,-
CASSLFPGVNYGYTF,TGTGCCAGCAGTTTATTTCCGGGGGTTAACTATGGCTACACCTTC,15,TRBV27,-,TRBJ1-2,-
CASSPERGANEKLFF,TGTGCCAGCAGCCCAGAGCGGGGGGCTAATGAAAAACTGTTTTTT,15,TRBV5-8,once,TRBJ1-4,-
CASRDIYSNQPQHF,TGTGCCAGCAGGGACATCTATAGCAATCAGCCCCAGCATTTT,14,TRBV2,-,TRBJ1-5,-
CASSPGTNTGELFF,TGTGCCAGCAGCCCGGGAACGAACACCGGGGAGCTGTTTTTT,14,TRBV11-3,-,TRBJ2-2,-
CASSLNVGSGTGELFF,TGTGCCAGCAGCTTAAACGTCGGTAGCGGGACCGGGGAGCTGTTTTTT,16,TRBV7-3,-,TRBJ2-2,TRBD2
CASSHGQRKEANQPQHF,TGTGCCAGCAGCCATGGTCAGAGGAAGGAGGCCAATCAGCCCCAGCATTTT,17,TRBV12-1,-,TRBJ1-5,-
CASSRTRNGYEQYF,TGTGCCAGCAGCCGCACGCGAAACGGGTACGAGCAGTACTTC,14,TRBV14,-,TRBJ2-7,-
CASSATSGVTNEQFF,TGTGCCAGCAGTGCGACTAGCGGGGTTACCAATGAGCAGTTCTTC,15,TRBV2,once,TRBJ2-1,TRBD2